One and the same sample provided the 7 T cell receptor beta chains below, sequenced in a study of cytomegalovirus exposure and HLA in healthy donors. Assay: immunoSEQ multiplex PCR; the TCRdb copy retains only in-frame clones and omits some. The table has 68,000 or so clones, over 95% seen once. Sequencing was performed on PBMCs. Receptors originate from a man younger than 35 in good health and CMV-seronegative.

This CDR3 is CASSQAWTGSYEQYF. The CDR3 bases are TGCGCCAGCAGCCAGGCGTGGACAGGGTCTTACGAGCAGTACTTC. The chain links TRBV4-1 to TRBJ2-7; 8 positions match TRBD1. The CDR3 totals 15 residues. Looked up from germline, CDR1 is MGHRA and CDR2 is YSYEKL. V lost 3 bases to trimming and J lost 4 bases; unmatched junction nucleotides: 8.

The chain carries TRBV4-1 and TRBJ2-5; 10 bases agree with TRBD2. TRBJ2-7 matches the DNA end more closely, so the J call is doubtful. The CDR3 spans 15 residues. CDR1 MGHRA and CDR2 YSYEKL come from the germline V gene. CDR3 protein: CASSQVIAGGYEQYF. The CDR3 DNA reads TGCGCCAGCAGCCAAGTGATAGCGGGAGGCTACGAGCAGTACTTC.

The chain employs TRBV14 and TRBJ2-7; D perhaps matches TRBD2 (6 bases). V was cut by 0 bases and J by 3 bases, with 12 bases left in between. The length of the CDR3 is 15 residues. CDR1 and CDR2 (germline): SGHDN, FVKESK. Written as DNA, the CDR3 is TGTGCCAGCAGCCAAGAAGGGACTTTTAACTACGAGCAGTACTTC. Its translation: CASSQEGTFNYEQYF. The entire variable domain, with the rest obtained from reference TRBV14 and TRBJ2-7, is as follows: EAGVTQFPSHSVIEKGQTVTLRCDPISGHDNLYWYRRVMGKEIKFLLHFVKESKQDESGMPNNRFLAERTGGTYSTLKVQPAELEDSGVYFCASSQEGTFNYEQYFGPGTRLTVT.

The chain uses TRBV6-6 and TRBJ1-1, with D maybe TRBD1 (5 bases). The CDR3 contains 14 residues. CDR1 MNHNY and CDR2 SVGAGI come from the germline V gene (reference sequence). Trimming shortened V by 2 bases and J by 4 bases, and 11 bases separated the two germline ends. CDR3 nucleotides: TGTGCCAGCAGTTACAACGACAGCCCCACTGAAGCTTTCTTT. Residues: CASSYNDSPTEAFF.

This chain uses TRBV11-2 with TRBJ2-7; perhaps TRBD2 as D (6 bases). CDR3 length equals 15 residues. Between the trimmed V and J ends, which lost 5 bases and 5 bases, there was a span of 19 bases. From germline, CDR1 is SGHAT and CDR2 FQNNGV. CDR3 in DNA: TGTGCCAGCAGCCCCGGGCGGGAAGTAGTCCACGAGCAGTACTTC. Protein product: CASSPGREVVHEQYF.

V is TRBV27 and J is TRBJ1-1; D ambiguous. V gave up 0 bases and J gave up 4 bases, with 6 bases separating them. This CDR3 contains 13 residues. CDR1 is MNHEY, CDR2 SMNVEV, per germline (reference sequence). CDR3 protein: CASSLSGGTEAFF. The CDR3 DNA is TGTGCCAGCAGTTTATCGGGAGGCACTGAAGCTTTCTTT.

This chain connects TRBV6-1 to TRBJ2-7; TRBD1 aligns across 10 bases. The CDR3 sequence is 13 residues long. Losses at the gene ends were 7 bases for V and 5 bases for J; bases not matched to a gene: 5. Germline V CDR1 and CDR2: MNHNS, SASEGT. The CDR3 DNA is TGTGCCAGCACATGGACAGGGGGGGACGAGCAGTACTTC. Encoded protein: CASTWTGGDEQYF.